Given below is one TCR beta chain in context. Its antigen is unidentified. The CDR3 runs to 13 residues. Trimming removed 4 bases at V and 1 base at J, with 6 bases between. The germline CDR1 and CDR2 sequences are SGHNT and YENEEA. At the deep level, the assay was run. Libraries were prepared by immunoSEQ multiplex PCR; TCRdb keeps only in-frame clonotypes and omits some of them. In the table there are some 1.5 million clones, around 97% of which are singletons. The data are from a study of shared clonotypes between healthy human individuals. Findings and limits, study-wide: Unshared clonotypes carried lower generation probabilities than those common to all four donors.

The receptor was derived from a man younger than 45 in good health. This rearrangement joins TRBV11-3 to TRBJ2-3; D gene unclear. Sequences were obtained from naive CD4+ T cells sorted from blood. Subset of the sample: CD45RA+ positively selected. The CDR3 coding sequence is TGTGCCAGCAGCTCGGTAGGCACAGATACGCAGTATTTT. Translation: CASSSVGTDTQYF.